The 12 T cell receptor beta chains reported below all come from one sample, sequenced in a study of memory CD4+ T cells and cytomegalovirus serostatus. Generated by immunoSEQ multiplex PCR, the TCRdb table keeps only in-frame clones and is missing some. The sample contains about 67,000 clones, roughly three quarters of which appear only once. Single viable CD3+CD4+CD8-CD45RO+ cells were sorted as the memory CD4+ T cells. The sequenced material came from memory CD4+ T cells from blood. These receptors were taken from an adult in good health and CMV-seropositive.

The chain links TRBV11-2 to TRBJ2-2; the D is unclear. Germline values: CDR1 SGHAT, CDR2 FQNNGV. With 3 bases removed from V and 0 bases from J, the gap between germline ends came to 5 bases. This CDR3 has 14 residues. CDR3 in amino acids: CASSFSTNTGELFF. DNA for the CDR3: TGTGCCAGCAGCTTTTCGACGAACACCGGGGAGCTGTTTTTT.

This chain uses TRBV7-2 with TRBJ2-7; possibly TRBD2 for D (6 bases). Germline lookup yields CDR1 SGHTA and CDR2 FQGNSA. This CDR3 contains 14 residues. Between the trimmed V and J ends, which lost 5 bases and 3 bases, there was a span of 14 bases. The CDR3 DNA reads TGTGCCAGCAGCCCCAGAGTCGGGGGCTACGAGCAGTACTTC. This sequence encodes CASSPRVGGYEQYF.

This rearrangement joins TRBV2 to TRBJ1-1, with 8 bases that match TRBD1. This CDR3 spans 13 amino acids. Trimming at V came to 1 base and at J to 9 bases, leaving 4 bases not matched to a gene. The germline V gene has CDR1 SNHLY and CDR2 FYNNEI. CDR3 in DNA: TGTGCCAGCAGTGAAGGTTGGGACAGGAAAGCTTTCTTT. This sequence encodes CASSEGWDRKAFF.

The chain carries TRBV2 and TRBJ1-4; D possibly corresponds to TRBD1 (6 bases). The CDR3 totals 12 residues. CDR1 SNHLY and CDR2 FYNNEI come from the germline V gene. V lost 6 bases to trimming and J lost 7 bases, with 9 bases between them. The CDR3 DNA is TGTGCCAGCAGACAGGGTAGTGAAAAACTGTTTTTT. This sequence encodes CASRQGSEKLFF.

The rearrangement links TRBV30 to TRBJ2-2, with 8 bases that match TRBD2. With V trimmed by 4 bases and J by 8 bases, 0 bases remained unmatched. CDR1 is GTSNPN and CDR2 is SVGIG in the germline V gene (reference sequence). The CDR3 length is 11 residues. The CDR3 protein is CAWTSGGELFF. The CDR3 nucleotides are TGTGCCTGGACTAGCGGGGGGGAGCTGTTTTTT.

The CDR3 nucleotides read TGTGCCAGCAGCCACCTAGCGGGAGGGGCCAATGAGCAGTTCTTC. Protein sequence: CASSHLAGGANEQFF. The chain links TRBV7-2 to TRBJ2-1; 12 bases are shared with TRBD2. Germline trimming cut 5 bases from V and 6 bases from J; bases unmatched to any gene: 5. The germline CDR1 and CDR2 sequences are SGHTA and FQGNSA. The CDR3 has 15 residues.

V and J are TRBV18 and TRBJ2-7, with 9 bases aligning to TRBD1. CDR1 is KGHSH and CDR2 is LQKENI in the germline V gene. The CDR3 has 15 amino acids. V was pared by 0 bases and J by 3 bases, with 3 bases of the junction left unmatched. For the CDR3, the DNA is TGTGCCAGCTCACCACCTGGGACAGGGCTCTACGAGCAGTACTTC. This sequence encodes CASSPPGTGLYEQYF.

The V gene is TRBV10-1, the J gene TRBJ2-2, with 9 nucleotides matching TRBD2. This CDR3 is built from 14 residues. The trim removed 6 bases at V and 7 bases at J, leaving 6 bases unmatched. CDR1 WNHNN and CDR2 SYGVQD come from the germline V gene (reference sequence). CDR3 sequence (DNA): TGCGCCAGCAGCTCCGGGACTAGCCACGGGGAGCTGTTTTTT. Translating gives CASSSGTSHGELFF.

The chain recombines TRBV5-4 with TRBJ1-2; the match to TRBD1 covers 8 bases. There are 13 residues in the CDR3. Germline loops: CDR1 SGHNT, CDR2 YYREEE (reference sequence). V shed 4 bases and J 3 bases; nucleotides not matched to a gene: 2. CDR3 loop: CASSLDRDYGYTF. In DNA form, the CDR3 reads TGTGCCAGCAGCCTGGACAGGGACTATGGCTACACCTTC.

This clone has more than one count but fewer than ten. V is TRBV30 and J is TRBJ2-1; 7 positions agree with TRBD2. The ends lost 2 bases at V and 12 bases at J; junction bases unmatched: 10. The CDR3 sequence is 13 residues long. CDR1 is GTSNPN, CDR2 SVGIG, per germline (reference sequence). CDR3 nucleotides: TGTGCCTGGAGTAAGCCTAGCGGAAACAGGCAGTTCTTC. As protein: CAWSKPSGNRQFF.

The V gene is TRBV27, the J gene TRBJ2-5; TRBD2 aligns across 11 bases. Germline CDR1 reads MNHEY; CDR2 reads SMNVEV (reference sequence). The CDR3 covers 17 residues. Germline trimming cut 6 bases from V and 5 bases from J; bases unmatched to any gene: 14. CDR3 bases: TGTGCCAGCAGCCTGACTAGCGGGATCAACCACAGGGAGACCCAGTACTTC. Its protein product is CASSLTSGINHRETQYF.

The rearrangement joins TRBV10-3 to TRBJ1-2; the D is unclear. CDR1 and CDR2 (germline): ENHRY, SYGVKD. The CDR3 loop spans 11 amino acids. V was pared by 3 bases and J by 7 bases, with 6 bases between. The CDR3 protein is CAISDAPGYTF. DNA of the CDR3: TGTGCCATCAGTGATGCGCCTGGCTACACCTTC.